This passage covers 8 T cell receptor beta chains from one sample sequenced in a study of T cells in Graves' hyperthyroidism and ophthalmopathy. What was amplified from RNA transcripts were TCR beta CDR3 regions. During a first-round RT-PCR of the TCR CDR3, the HTBI primer set was used. Each CDR3 protein gets one entry after TCRdb re-called the multiplex PCR reads with MiXCR. The sample comprises hundreds of thousands of distinct CDR3 sequences, roughly an eighth of which are singletons, and 9.2% rests with the top ten. The sequencing sample was made of blood. The receptors shown here come from a woman under 30 with Graves' hyperthyroidism.

This clonotype came up many times. The V call is TRBV4-3, the J call TRBJ2-2; possible D gene TRBD2, 6 bases. The CDR3 spans 14 residues. CDR1 is LGHNA and CDR2 is YSLEER in the germline V gene. The germline V and J ends were trimmed by 5 bases and 2 bases, with 9 bases remaining between them. The DNA for the CDR3 is TGCGCCAGCAGCTTTGGGACTAACACCGGGGAGCTGTTTTTT. Its protein product is CASSFGTNTGELFF.

This clonotype was picked up many times. The J gene is TRBJ2-2, the V gene TRBV5-1; maybe TRBD2 (6 bases). Germline V gene data show CDR1 as SGHRS and CDR2 as YFSETQ. The CDR3 runs to 14 residues. V lost 3 bases and J lost 5, with 11 bases in between. CDR3 nucleotides: TGCGCCAGCAGCTCGGGACTCACGACCGGGGAGCTGTTTTTT. It specifies CASSSGLTTGELFF. Full variable domain (missing parts from reference TRBV5-1 and TRBJ2-2): KAGVTQTPRYLIKTRGQQVTLSCSPISGHRSVSWYQQTPGQGLQFLFEYFSETQRNKGNFPGRFSGRQFSNSRSEMNVSTLELGDSALYLCASSSGLTTGELFFGEGSRLTVL.

V usage is TRBV27 and J usage is TRBJ1-5; tentative D call: TRBD1 (6 bases). The germline V gene encodes CDR1 MNHEY and CDR2 SMNVEV (reference sequence). V lost 6 bases and J 4 bases, leaving 13 bases between the germline ends. CDR3 size: 14 residues. The chain's CDR3 is CASSPGTPNQPQHF. In DNA, the CDR3 is TGTGCCAGCAGCCCCGGGACACCAAATCAGCCCCAGCATTTT.

Many counts were recorded for this clonotype. V usage is TRBV18 and J usage is TRBJ2-3; 15 bases line up with TRBD2. Germline CDR1 reads KGHSH; CDR2 reads LQKENI. After removal of 0 bases from V and 1 base from J, the junction contained 5 bases not matched to a gene. The CDR3 is 19 amino acids. The CDR3 loop reads CASSPPPGTSGRRTDTQYF. CDR3 sequence (DNA): TGTGCCAGCTCACCACCCCCCGGGACTAGCGGGAGGCGCACAGATACGCAGTATTTT.

This clonotype was seen ten or more times. This chain connects TRBV12-3 or TRBV12-4 to TRBJ2-3, with D maybe TRBD1 (6 bases). CDR3 length: 13 residues. Trimming took off 1 base at V and 6 bases at J, with 8 bases between the two ends. CDR3 nucleotide sequence: TGTGCCAGCAGTTTAGTAACAGGGGATACGCAGTATTTT. The encoded protein is CASSLVTGDTQYF.

In its sample, this clonotype was seen a few times. This may be a read error, as it is one base from a much larger clone. The chain is built from TRBV7-9 and TRBJ1-1, with a tentative D call TRBD1 (5 bases). Trimming pared 5 bases from V and 3 bases from J, leaving 13 bases between. Germline CDR1 SEHNR, CDR2 FQNEAQ (reference sequence). The length of the CDR3 is 14 residues. CDR3 in DNA: TGTGCCAGCAGCCCCACAGCGGGGGACACTGAAGCTTTCTTT. As protein: CASSPTAGDTEAFF.

This clonotype has only a few counts. At one boundary the junction diverges from the germline segment, which might be a read error. The chain employs TRBV6-2 or TRBV6-3 and TRBJ2-5, with 8 bases that match TRBD1. The CDR3 runs to 15 residues. The V gene's germline CDR1 is MNHEY and CDR2 SVGEGT. The CDR3, as DNA: TGTGCCAGCAGCCTGGACAGGGACTTCCAAGAGGCCCAGTACTTC. The encoded protein is CASSLDRDFQEAQYF.

There are many counts of this clonotype. The chain combines TRBV28 with TRBJ2-7; D gene uncertain. The germline gives CDR1 MDHEN, CDR2 SYDVKM. Trimming removed 2 bases from V and 6 bases from J, with 11 bases in between. The CDR3 totals 13 residues. The CDR3 here is CASSLIGRGEQYF. The CDR3 bases are TGTGCCAGCAGTTTAATAGGTCGTGGCGAGCAGTACTTC. Full variable domain (outside the CDR3, taken from reference TRBV28 and TRBJ2-7): DVKVTQSSRYLVKRTGEKVFLECVQDMDHENMFWYRQDPGLGLRLIYFSYDVKMKEKGDIPEGYSVSREKKERFSLILESASTNQTSMYLCASSLIGRGEQYFGPGTRLTVT.